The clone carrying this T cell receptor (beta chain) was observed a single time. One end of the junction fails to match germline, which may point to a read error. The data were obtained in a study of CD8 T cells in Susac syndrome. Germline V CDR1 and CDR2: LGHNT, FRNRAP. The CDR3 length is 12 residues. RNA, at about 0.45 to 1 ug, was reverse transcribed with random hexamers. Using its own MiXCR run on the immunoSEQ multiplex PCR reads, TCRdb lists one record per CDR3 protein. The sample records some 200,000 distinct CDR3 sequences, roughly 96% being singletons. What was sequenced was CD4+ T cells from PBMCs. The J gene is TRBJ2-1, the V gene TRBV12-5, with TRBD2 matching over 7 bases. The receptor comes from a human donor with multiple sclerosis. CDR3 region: CSSSRDYSEQFF. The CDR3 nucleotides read TGTTCGTCTTCCAGGGACTACAGTGAGCAGTTCTTC.